These T cell receptor beta chains were read from a single sample in a study of cytomegalovirus exposure and HLA in healthy donors. Generated by immunoSEQ multiplex PCR, the TCRdb table keeps only in-frame clones and is missing some. This table holds around 130,000 clones, over 50% found once. The sequenced sample was PBMCs. The source is a woman between 40 and 50 years old in good health and CMV-seropositive. The CDR3 runs from the conserved cysteine through the conserved F or W. A D gene is named only where the DNA matches it firmly. Clone size is shown for a subset of rows, as once, few, many or a class of expanded clone.

. | . | TRBJ2-7 | TRBV9 | TGTGCCAGCAGCGCGGACAGCAGCCCCTACGAGCAGTACTTC | CASSADSSPYEQYF
. | . | TRBJ1-2 | TRBV18 | TGTGCCAGCTCACCGGGGGGGGTGAATAACTATGGCTACACCTTC | CASSPGGVNNYGYTF
. | . | TRBJ2-5 | TRBV20-1 | TGCAGTGCCACCAACCCGGGGACCCAGTACTTC | CSATNPGTQYF
. | TRBD1 | TRBJ1-2 | TRBV28 | TGTGCCAGCAGTCCCGGGACAGGTATATATGGCTACACCTTC | CASSPGTGIYGYTF
. | . | TRBJ2-5 | TRBV4-1 | TGCGCCAGCAGCCAAGAAAGGAACAGGGTGGAGACCCAGTACTTC | CASSQERNRVETQYF
. | . | TRBJ2-7 | TRBV18 | TGTGCCAGCTCATACGCTACAGGGTCCTACGAGCAGTACTTC | CASSYATGSYEQYF
. | . | TRBJ2-1 | TRBV7-9 | TGTGCCAGCAGCTTAGTCGCAGGGACAATGAAGCAGTTCTTC | CASSLVAGTMKQFF
. | . | TRBJ1-1 | TRBV6-6 | TGTGCCAGCAGTTACGACGGAGGGACTGAAGCTTTCTTT | CASSYDGGTEAFF
few | TRBD1 | TRBJ2-7 | TRBV6-5 | TGTGCCAGCAGTTCCGAACAGGGGGCAATCTACGAGCAGTACTTC | CASSSEQGAIYEQYF
once | TRBD2 | TRBJ2-5 | TRBV12-5 | TGTGCTAGTGGCCTCGGACTAGCCGTACAAGAGACCCAGTACTTC | CASGLGLAVQETQYF
. | TRBD2 | TRBJ2-1 | TRBV5-1 | TGCGCCAGCAGCTTGGCCCTAGCGGGAGTCTCTGAGCAGTTCTTC | CASSLALAGVSEQFF
. | TRBD1 | TRBJ2-7 | TRBV30 | TGTGCCTGGAGTGTACGACAGGGGGACGAGCAGTACTTC | CAWSVRQGDEQYF
. | . | TRBJ1-1 | TRBV7-9 | TGTGCCAGCAGCCCAGAGGGGGGGAGGGAACGACGGACTGAAGCTTTCTTT | CASSPEGGRERRTEAFF
once | . | TRBJ2-2 | TRBV18 | TGTGCCAGCTCACCAACTCCCGCCCGGACCGGGGAGCTGTTTTTT | CASSPTPARTGELFF
. | . | TRBJ1-5 | TRBV19 | TGTGCCAGTAGGGTACAGGGAGTAAGCAATCAGCCCCAGCATTTT | CASRVQGVSNQPQHF
. | TRBD2 | TRBJ2-1 | TRBV6-4 | TGTGCCAGCACCGATGACGGGACTAGCGGATACAATGAGCAGTTCTTC | CASTDDGTSGYNEQFF
. | . | TRBJ2-7 | TRBV5-6 | TGTGCCAGCAGCTTGGTTCCAGGGGATCCCGAGCAGTACTTC | CASSLVPGDPEQYF
once | TRBD1 | TRBJ1-1 | TRBV6-5 | TGTGCCAGCAGTCAACCGACAGGGAAGAACACTGAAGCTTTCTTT | CASSQPTGKNTEAFF
few | TRBD1 | TRBJ1-3 | TRBV6-5 | TGTGCCAGCAGTACCCCTGGGACAGGCCTAAACACCATATATTTT | CASSTPGTGLNTIYF
. | TRBD1 | TRBJ2-7 | TRBV19 | TGTGCCAGTAGTGCCTCCCCGGGACAGGGAATGGAAGAGCAGTACTTC | CASSASPGQGMEEQYF
. | . | TRBJ2-5 | TRBV7-9 | TGTGCCAGCAGCCCCGAAGAGTACCAAGAGACCCAGTACTTC | CASSPEEYQETQYF
. | . | TRBJ1-1 | TRBV9 | TGTGCCAGCAGCGTAGACGGGGTGGCGGGCACTGAAGCTTTCTTT | CASSVDGVAGTEAFF
. | . | TRBJ2-3 | TRBV30 | TGTGCCTGGATCCTCGGGGCGGGGTACACAGATACGCAGTATTTT | CAWILGAGYTDTQYF
. | . | TRBJ1-4 | TRBV15 | TGTGCCACCAGCAAGGGGGTGGAGGAAAAACTGTTTTTT | CATSKGVEEKLFF
. | TRBD1 | TRBJ1-1 | TRBV11-2 | TGTGCCAGCAGCTTAGAAACAGGGGGCCTTGAAGCTTTCTTT | CASSLETGGLEAFF
once | TRBD1 | TRBJ1-5 | TRBV27 | TGTGCCAGCAGCCCGGGACAGGGTAGAAATAGCAATCAGCCCCAGCATTTT | CASSPGQGRNSNQPQHF
. | . | TRBJ1-5 | TRBV19 | TGTGCCAGTAGTAGGGGCGTCCAGGGAAATCAGCCCCAGCATTTT | CASSRGVQGNQPQHF
. | . | TRBJ2-7 | TRBV6-5 | TGTGCCAGCAGTAGAAATCAACTAGCATACGAGCAGTACTTC | CASSRNQLAYEQYF
. | . | TRBJ2-4 | TRBV19 | TGTGCCAGTAGGGAGGACGCCAAAAACATTCAGTACTTC | CASREDAKNIQYF
. | TRBD2 | TRBJ2-3 | TRBV7-8 | TGTGCCAGCAGCTTTAAAGGGGAGGGTACGCAGTATTTT | CASSFKGEGTQYF
. | . | TRBJ2-1 | TRBV6-4 | TGTGCCAGCAGAGGGAGCGGGTACAATGAGCAGTTCTTC | CASRGSGYNEQFF
. | . | TRBJ2-3 | TRBV16 | TGTGCCAGCAGCTCCTCGAGGGATACGCAGTATTTT | CASSSSRDTQYF
. | TRBD2 | TRBJ2-1 | TRBV7-3 | TGTGCCAGCAGCCCAGCGGGAGAATCCTACAATGAGCAGTTCTTC | CASSPAGESYNEQFF
. | TRBD2 | TRBJ2-3 | TRBV7-9 | TGTGCCAGCAGCTTAGCTAGCGGGGTCACAGATACGCAGTATTTT | CASSLASGVTDTQYF
. | . | TRBJ1-1 | TRBV5-1 | TGCGCCAGCAGCTTGGGTCCTAGCAGCACTGAAGCTTTCTTT | CASSLGPSSTEAFF
few | . | TRBJ1-2 | TRBV5-1 | TGCGCCAGCAGCTTGTCCCGGGGGGGAGACTATGGCTACACCTTC | CASSLSRGGDYGYTF
. | . | TRBJ2-5 | TRBV4-2 | TGTGCCAGCAGCCAATCTGGGGCGGAGACCCAGTACTTC | CASSQSGAETQYF
. | . | TRBJ2-7 | TRBV28 | TGTGCCAGCAGTTCCGAGGCGGCCACAAGTCATGACGAGCAGTACTTC | CASSSEAATSHDEQYF
few | TRBD1 | TRBJ1-2 | TRBV28 | TGTGCCAGCAGTTTATCGTACAGGGGAGATTACACCTTC | CASSLSYRGDYTF
. | . | TRBJ1-2 | TRBV28 | TGTGCCAGCAGTTTACTGGACAGTTCTTATGGCTACACCTTC | CASSLLDSSYGYTF
once | . | TRBJ2-1 | TRBV2 | TGTGCCAGCAGTGAAGCGCCGAAGCGGTCTTCCTACAATGAGCAGTTCTTC | CASSEAPKRSSYNEQFF
. | TRBD2 | TRBJ2-7 | TRBV5-5 | TGTGCCAGCAGCTTGACTAGCGGGAGGGGGGTTCGGTACGAGCAGTACTTC | CASSLTSGRGVRYEQYF
. | TRBD1 | TRBJ1-2 | TRBV6-1 | TGTGCCAGCAGTCCCAAGGGGGACAGCTATGGCTACACCTTC | CASSPKGDSYGYTF
few | TRBD1 | TRBJ1-2 | TRBV28 | TGTGCCAGCAGCTTAGGGACAGGGGCGACTCTTAGTGGCTACACCTTC | CASSLGTGATLSGYTF
. | TRBD2 | TRBJ2-7 | TRBV28 | TGTGCCAGCAGCCCGAGCGGGAGCTACGAGCAGTACTTC | CASSPSGSYEQYF
. | TRBD2 | TRBJ2-1 | TRBV27 | TGTGCCAGCAGTTTATCAATAGCGGGAAGACACAATGAGCAGTTCTTC | CASSLSIAGRHNEQFF
. | . | TRBJ1-2 | TRBV19 | TGTGCCAGTAGTACCCCCAGGGGCTCCCCTAACTATGGCTACACCTTC | CASSTPRGSPNYGYTF
. | . | TRBJ2-6 | TRBV7-3 | TGTGCCAGCAGCTTACAGGGTCTAGAGGCCAACGTCCTGACTTTC | CASSLQGLEANVLTF
few | TRBD1 | TRBJ1-6 | TRBV30 | TGTGCCTGGAGTTCGGGACAGGGGAACAATTCACCCCTCCACTTT | CAWSSGQGNNSPLHF
. | TRBD1 | TRBJ1-4 | TRBV28 | TGTGCCAGCAGCGGGGGGGACAGGGGGCGAGAAAAACTGTTTTTT | CASSGGDRGREKLFF
few | TRBD2 | TRBJ2-3 | TRBV11-3 | TGTGCCAGCAGCCCCGGGACTAGCGTAGGAGATACGCAGTATTTT | CASSPGTSVGDTQYF
. | . | TRBJ1-1 | TRBV29-1 | TGCAGCGTTCACAACCCATTCGACAGGAGGAACACTGAAGCTTTCTTT | CSVHNPFDRRNTEAFF
. | . | TRBJ2-1 | TRBV7-9 | TGTGCCAGCAGCGCCGTCAACAGGGATGGATTCAATGAGCAGTTCTTC | CASSAVNRDGFNEQFF
few | TRBD1 | TRBJ2-6 | TRBV15 | TGTGCCACCAGCAGGACACAGGGGGCGCGTGGGGCCAACGTCCTGACTTTC | CATSRTQGARGANVLTF
. | . | TRBJ1-3 | TRBV30 | TGTGCCTGGAGCCCAGGGGTACCTGGAAACACCATATATTTT | CAWSPGVPGNTIYF
. | TRBD2 | TRBJ2-7 | TRBV29-1 | TGCAGCGTTCCCAGCGGGAGCGCAGCCTACGAGCAGTACTTC | CSVPSGSAAYEQYF
. | . | TRBJ2-7 | TRBV21-1 | TGTGCCATTGCGGGACTAGCTCCTTCCTACGAGCAGTACTTC | CAIAGLAPSYEQYF